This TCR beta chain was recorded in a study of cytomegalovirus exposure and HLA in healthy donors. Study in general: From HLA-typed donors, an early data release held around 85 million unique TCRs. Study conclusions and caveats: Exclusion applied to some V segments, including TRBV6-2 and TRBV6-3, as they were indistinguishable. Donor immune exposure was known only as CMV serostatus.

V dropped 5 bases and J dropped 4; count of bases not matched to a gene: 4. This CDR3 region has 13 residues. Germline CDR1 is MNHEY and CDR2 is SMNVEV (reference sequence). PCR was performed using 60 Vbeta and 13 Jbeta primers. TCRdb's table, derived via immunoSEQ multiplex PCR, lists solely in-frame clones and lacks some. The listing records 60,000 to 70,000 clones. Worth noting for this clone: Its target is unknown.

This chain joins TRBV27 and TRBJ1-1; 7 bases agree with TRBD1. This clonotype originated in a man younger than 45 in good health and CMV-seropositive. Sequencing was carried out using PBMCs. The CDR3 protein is CASSRQGVTEAFF. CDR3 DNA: TGTGCCAGCAGTAGACAGGGTGTCACTGAAGCTTTCTTT.